Following are 11 T cell receptor beta chains from one sample sequenced in a study of regulatory T cells in long-lasting Graves disease (dated by TCRdb to the early 2020s). Library method: multiplex PCR. TCRdb lists the instrument as Illumina HiSeq 4000. CDR3 regions were amplified by Arm-PCR with iRepertoire HTBI primers to construct TCR beta libraries. Starting from the raw public reads, TCRdb applied fastp trimming at Q25, assembled clones with MiXCR and retained in-frame beta chains. Each CDR3 protein gets just one entry, which takes the most common genes and DNA from the rows behind it. Within this sample are about 620,000 distinct CDR3 sequences, with under 20% of them counted one time only. The top ten clones comprise approximately 18% of the sample. The time point label of this sample denotes: newly diagnosed GD, antithyroid drugs for less than 3 months. RNA was extracted from PBMCs in TRIzol for both TCR sequencing and RNA sequencing.

The same data also went into a second study, on T cells in Graves' hyperthyroidism and ophthalmopathy.

This specimen was peripheral blood mononuclear cells (PBMCs), taken at new diagnosis, from a patient treated with antithyroid drugs. These receptors all come from a woman aged 25 to 39 with Graves disease. Donor details come from another sample of the same person, matched by shared clones.

CDR3: CATSDTGRPYNEQFF. DNA for the CDR3: TGTGCCACCAGTGATACGGGACGCCCGTACAATGAGCAGTTCTTC. This rearrangement joins TRBV24-1 to TRBJ2-1, with D possibly called TRBD1 or TRBD2 (5 bases each). CDR1 is KGHDR and CDR2 is SFDVKD in the germline V gene. Trimming took 3 bases from V and 4 from J, leaving 12 bases between them. The CDR3 length is 15 residues.

The chain links TRBV2 to TRBJ2-3, with a possible D match to TRBD2 (5 bases). Germline lookup yields CDR1 SNHLY and CDR2 FYNNEI. The ends were cut back, 2 bases at V and 0 bases at J, with 9 bases in the middle. The CDR3 covers 15 residues. The CDR3 sequence: CASSERSGSTDTQYF. CDR3 bases: TGTGCCAGCAGTGAAAGGAGCGGCAGCACAGATACGCAGTATTTT.

This chain joins TRBV20-1 and TRBJ2-1, with TRBD2 identical over 11 bases. V lost 7 bases and J lost 6; bases outside the gene matches: 2. The CDR3 totals 12 residues. Germline CDR1 is DFQATT and CDR2 is SNEGSKA (reference sequence). The CDR3 DNA is TGCAGTGTTACTAGCGGGAGCAATGAGCAGTTCTTC. Translating it yields CSVTSGSNEQFF.

There are many counts of this clonotype. The gene calls are TRBV15 and TRBJ2-2; D unclear. The CDR3 extends over 11 amino acids. Trimming removed 4 bases from V and 6 bases from J, with 3 bases in between. CDR1 LNHNV and CDR2 YYDKDF come from the germline V gene (reference sequence). The CDR3 is CATSKAGELFF. The CDR3 DNA sequence: TGTGCCACCAGCAAAGCCGGGGAGCTGTTTTTT.

The gene calls are TRBV3-1 and TRBJ1-2, with a possible D match to TRBD1 (5 bases). Trimming stripped 4 bases from V and 8 bases from J, with 14 bases between. The CDR3 is 13 amino acids. Per the germline V gene, CDR1 is LGHDT and CDR2 is YNNKEL (reference sequence). The CDR3 sequence is CASSLNRGVGYTF. The DNA of the CDR3 is TGTGCCAGCAGCCTTAACCGGGGGGTCGGCTACACCTTC.

This clonotype was detected a few times. This chain uses TRBV27 with TRBJ2-7, with D possibly being TRBD2 (7 bases). Germline V gene data show CDR1 as MNHEY and CDR2 as SMNVEV (reference sequence). CDR3 size: 13 residues. V was shortened by 5 bases and J by 5 bases, with 13 bases between the two germline ends. CDR3 sequence: CASSLGGRHEQYF. Written as DNA, the CDR3 is TGTGCCAGCAGTCTCGGGGGGCGGCACGAGCAGTACTTC.

This clonotype was found a few times. The rearrangement joins TRBV10-3 to TRBJ2-7; 8 nucleotides align to TRBD1. CDR1 is ENHRY and CDR2 is SYGVKD in the germline V gene. Unmatched junction bases numbered 6, after V lost 10 bases and J lost 1 base. This CDR3 region has 13 residues. CDR3 DNA: TGTGCCACCACAGGGGGGAAATCCTACGAGCAGTACTTC. Translated: CATTGGKSYEQYF.

This clonotype was counted a few times. This chain connects TRBV29-1 to TRBJ1-1; a possible D gene is TRBD1 (5 bases). Germline-derived CDR1 and CDR2 are SQVTM and ANQGSEA. V lost 6 bases to trimming and J lost 5 bases, with 10 bases between them. There are 11 residues in the CDR3. CDR3 amino acids: CSVRDLTEAFF. The CDR3 DNA follows: TGCAGCGTCCGGGACCTAACTGAAGCTTTCTTT.

The chain employs TRBV19 and TRBJ2-1; D gene ambiguous. Trimming left V 2 bases short and J 10 bases short, with 15 bases between. This CDR3 has 14 residues. In germline, CDR1 is LNHDA, CDR2 SQIVND (reference sequence). The CDR3 loop is CASSITGSRPEQFF. CDR3 bases: TGTGCCAGTAGTATAACGGGTTCGCGTCCGGAGCAGTTCTTC. Drawing the rest from reference TRBV19 and TRBJ2-1, the complete variable domain is DGGITQSPKYLFRKEGQNVTLSCEQNLNHDAMYWYRQDPGQGLRLIYYSQIVNDFQKGDIAEGYSVSREKKESFPLTVTSAQKNPTAFYLCASSITGSRPEQFFGPGTRLTVL.

This clonotype was seen repeatedly, ten times or more. This chain joins TRBV2 and TRBJ1-1, with D tentatively TRBD1 (6 bases). CDR1 and CDR2 (germline): SNHLY, FYNNEI. There are 16 residues in the CDR3. V was shortened by 6 bases and J by 0 bases, with 17 bases between the two germline ends. Here the CDR3 reads CASRRGAGPMNTEAFF. The CDR3 DNA is TGTGCCAGCAGAAGGGGGGCAGGGCCGATGAACACTGAAGCTTTCTTT.

This chain uses TRBV7-9 with TRBJ2-5, with 9 positions matching TRBD2. Germline trimming cut 4 bases from V and 7 bases from J; bases unmatched to any gene: 10. The length of the CDR3 is 15 residues. From germline, CDR1 is SEHNR and CDR2 FQNEAQ (reference sequence). In DNA form, the CDR3 reads TGTGCCAGCAGCTATAGCGGGAGCTCGGTAGGGACCCAGTACTTC. Protein sequence: CASSYSGSSVGTQYF. Based on the CDR3 plus reference TRBV7-9 and TRBJ2-5, the full variable domain is DTGVSQNPRHKITKRGQNVTFRCDPISEHNRLYWYRQTLGQGPEFLTYFQNEAQLEKSRLLSDRFSAERPKGSFSTLEIQRTEQGDSAMYLCASSYSGSSVGTQYFGPGTRLLVL.